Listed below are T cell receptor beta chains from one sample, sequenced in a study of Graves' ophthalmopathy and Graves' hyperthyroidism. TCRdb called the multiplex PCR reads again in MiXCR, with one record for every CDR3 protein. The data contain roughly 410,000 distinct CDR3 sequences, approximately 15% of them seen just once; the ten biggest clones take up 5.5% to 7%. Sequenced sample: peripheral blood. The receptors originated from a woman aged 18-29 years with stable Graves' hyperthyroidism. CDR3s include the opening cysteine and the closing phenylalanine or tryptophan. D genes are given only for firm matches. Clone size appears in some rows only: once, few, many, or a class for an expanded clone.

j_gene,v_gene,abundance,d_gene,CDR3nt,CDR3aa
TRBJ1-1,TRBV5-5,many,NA,TGTGCCAGCAGCTTGAAACATAATGAAGCTTTCTTT,CASSLKHNEAFF
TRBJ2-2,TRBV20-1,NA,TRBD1,TGCAGTGCTAGGGGGACCGGCAGGGGGCTATCCGGGGAGCTGTTTTTT,CSARGTGRGLSGELFF
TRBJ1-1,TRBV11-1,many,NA,TGTGCCAGCAGCTTAGAACAAGGGGCGAGCACTGAAGCTTTCTTT,CASSLEQGASTEAFF
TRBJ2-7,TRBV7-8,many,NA,TGTGCCAGCAGGACGGACGACGAGCAGTACTTC,CASRTDDEQYF
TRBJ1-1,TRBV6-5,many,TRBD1,TGTGCCAGCAGTTTTGCAGGGGGCGAAAAGGCTTTCTTT,CASSFAGGEKAFF
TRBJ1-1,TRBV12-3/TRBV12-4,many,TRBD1,TGTGCCAGCAGGCTGGTGCCCCACAGGGGTAAGACTGAAGCTTTCTTT,CASRLVPHRGKTEAFF
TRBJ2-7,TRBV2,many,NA,TGTGCCAGCAGTGAACCTCCGTGGGGCACGACCTACGAGCAGTACTTC,CASSEPPWGTTYEQYF
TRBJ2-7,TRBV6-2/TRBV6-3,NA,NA,TGTGCCAGCAGTGGCCGGATAAACGAGCAGTACTTC,CASSGRINEQYF
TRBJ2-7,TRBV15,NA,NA,TGTGCCACCAGCAGAGTAGCGGTTGAGTACGAGCAGTACTTC,CATSRVAVEYEQYF
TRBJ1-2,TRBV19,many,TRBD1,TGTGCCAGTACCGACCTGGACAGGGGATATGGCTACACCTTC,CASTDLDRGYGYTF
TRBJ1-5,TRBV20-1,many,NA,TGCAGTGCTGCGAAACCGGGGACTCCGGGGACCCAGCATTTT,CSAAKPGTPGTQHF
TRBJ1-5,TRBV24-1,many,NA,TGTGCCACCAGTGATTCCATGGGACCAAACCTTAGCAATCAGCCCCAGCATTTT,CATSDSMGPNLSNQPQHF
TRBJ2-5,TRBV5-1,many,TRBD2,TGCGCCAGCAGCCTAGCGGGGGGGGACCAAGAGACCCAGTACTTC,CASSLAGGDQETQYF
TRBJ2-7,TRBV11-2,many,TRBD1,TGTGCCAGCAGGAAGATGGGACAGGGGACCGCACCCTACGAGCAGTACTTC,CASRKMGQGTAPYEQYF
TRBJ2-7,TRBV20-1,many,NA,TGCAGTGCTAGGGGTTCGCTAGACGAGCAGTACTTC,CSARGSLDEQYF
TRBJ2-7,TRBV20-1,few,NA,TGCAGTGCTAGATCCCACAAGGGAGACTACGAGCAGTACTTC,CSARSHKGDYEQYF
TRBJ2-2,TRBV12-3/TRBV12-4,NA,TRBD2,TGTGCCAGCAGTTTTCTGGGACTAGCGGGGCAATCATTCACCGGGGAGCTGTTTTTT,CASSFLGLAGQSFTGELFF
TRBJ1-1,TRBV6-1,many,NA,TGTGCCAGCAGTGAAGCTGCGGGTTCGGCTTTCTTT,CASSEAAGSAFF
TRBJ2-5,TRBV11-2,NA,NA,TGTGCCAGCAGGTGGGGACATCGTACGGAGACCCAGTACTTC,CASRWGHRTETQYF
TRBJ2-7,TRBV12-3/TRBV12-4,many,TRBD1,TGTGCCAGTGGACAGGGGGCGGCCGAGCAGTACTTC,CASGQGAAEQYF
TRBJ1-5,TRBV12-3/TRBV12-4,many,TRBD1,TGTGCCAGCTGGACAGGGGCCAATCAGCCCCAGCATTTT,CASWTGANQPQHF
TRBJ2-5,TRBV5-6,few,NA,TGTGCCAGCAGCCTAGGGGCCTCGCCGCAAGAGACCCAGTACTTC,CASSLGASPQETQYF
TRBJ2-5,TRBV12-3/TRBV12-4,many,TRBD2,TGTGCCAGCAGTCCCCTAGCGGGGGGGCCGGGGGAGACCCAGTACTTC,CASSPLAGGPGETQYF
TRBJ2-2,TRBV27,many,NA,TGTGCCAGCAGACCCGTAAGTCGAGGAGGACGCACCGGGGAGCTGTTTTTT,CASRPVSRGGRTGELFF
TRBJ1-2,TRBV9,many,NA,TGTGCCAGCAGCCTTCTGGGCAGGAGAACGGTCTATGGCTACACCTTC,CASSLLGRRTVYGYTF
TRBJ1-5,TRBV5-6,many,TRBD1,TGTGCCAGCAGCCGTGACCAGGACAGGGGGTTTCAGCCCCAGCATTTT,CASSRDQDRGFQPQHF
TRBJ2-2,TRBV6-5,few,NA,TGTGCCAGCACTTCCCCAGGAGCCACCGGGGAGCTGTTTTTT,CASTSPGATGELFF
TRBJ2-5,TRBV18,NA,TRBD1,TGTGCCAGCTCACGAACAGGGGGCCAAGAGACCCAGTACTTC,CASSRTGGQETQYF
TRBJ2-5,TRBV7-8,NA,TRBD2,TGTGCCAGCAGCTTAGCTCGGACTAGCGGGGGGGCAAAAGAGACCCAGTACTTC,CASSLARTSGGAKETQYF
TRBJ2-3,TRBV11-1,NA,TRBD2,TGTGCCAGCAGCTTAAACTCTGGCGGGGGGACAAGCACAGATACGCAGTATTTT,CASSLNSGGGTSTDTQYF
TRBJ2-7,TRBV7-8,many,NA,TGTGCCAGCAGCTTAGGACAGCGGTCCTACGAGCAGTACTTC,CASSLGQRSYEQYF
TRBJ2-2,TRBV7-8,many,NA,TGTGCCAGCAGTACTCAGGGTGCCCCAAACACCGGGGAGCTGTTTTTT,CASSTQGAPNTGELFF
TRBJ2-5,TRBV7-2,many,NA,TGTGCCAGCAGCTTAGCACGGGGGAAAGGGGAGACCCAGTACTTC,CASSLARGKGETQYF
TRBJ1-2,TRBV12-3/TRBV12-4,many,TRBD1,TGTGCCAGCAGTTTGGAGACAGGGGTTAACTATGGCTACACCTTC,CASSLETGVNYGYTF
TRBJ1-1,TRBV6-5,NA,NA,TGTGCCAGCAGTTACGATGGCCTGGGGAACACTGAAGCTTTCTTT,CASSYDGLGNTEAFF
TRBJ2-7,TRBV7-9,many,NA,TGTGCCAGCAGCTTACTTCGACAGCAGCAGTACTTC,CASSLLRQQQYF
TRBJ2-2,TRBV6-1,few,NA,TGTGCCATCATGGACTGGGCGAACACCGGGGAGCTGTTTTTT,CAIMDWANTGELFF
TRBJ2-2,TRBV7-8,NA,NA,TGTGCCAGCAGCTTAGGTTACCTCAACACCGGGGAGCTGTTTTTT,CASSLGYLNTGELFF
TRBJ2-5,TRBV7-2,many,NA,TGTGCCAGCAGCTTAGCAGGGCCCATGGGGGAGACCCAGTACTTC,CASSLAGPMGETQYF
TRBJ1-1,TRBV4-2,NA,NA,TGTGCCAGCAGCCAAGGGATAGGGAGGAGAAACACTGAAGCTTTCTTT,CASSQGIGRRNTEAFF
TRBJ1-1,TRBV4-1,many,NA,TGCGCCAGCAGCCAACGGAGGTGGGGCACTGAAGCTTTCTTT,CASSQRRWGTEAFF
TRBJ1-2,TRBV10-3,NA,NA,TGTGCCATCAGGGACAGCGAGAACTATGGCTACACCTTC,CAIRDSENYGYTF
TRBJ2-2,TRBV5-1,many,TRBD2,TGCGCCAGCAGCTACGGACTAGCGAAAAACACCGGGGAGCTGTTTTTT,CASSYGLAKNTGELFF
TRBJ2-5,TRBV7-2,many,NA,TGTGCCAGCAGCTCCGGGACTTCCCAGACCCAGTACTTC,CASSSGTSQTQYF
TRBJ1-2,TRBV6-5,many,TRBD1,TGTGCCAGCAGTTACTCCCCTGACAGGGGGAATGGCTACACCTTC,CASSYSPDRGNGYTF
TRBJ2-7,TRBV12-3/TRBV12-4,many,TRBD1,TGTGCCAGCAGTCAAGGACAGGGACAAACCTACGAGCAGTACTTC,CASSQGQGQTYEQYF
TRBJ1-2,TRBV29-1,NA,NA,TGCAGCGTCTCAGGGAAAGGATATGGCTACACCTTC,CSVSGKGYGYTF
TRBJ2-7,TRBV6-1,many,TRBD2,TGTGCCAGCAGTGTCGGACTAGCGGGAAGTTTTTACGAGCAGTACTTC,CASSVGLAGSFYEQYF
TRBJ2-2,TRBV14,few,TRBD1,TGTGCCAGCAGCCTACGGCCGGGACAGTTGACCGGGGAGCTGTTTTTT,CASSLRPGQLTGELFF
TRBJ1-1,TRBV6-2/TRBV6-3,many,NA,TGTGCCAGCACCCGGGGATCTGAAGCTTTCTTT,CASTRGSEAFF
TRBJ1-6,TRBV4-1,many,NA,TGCGCCAGCAGCCAGGGGCTCTCCTATAATTCACCCCTCCACTTT,CASSQGLSYNSPLHF
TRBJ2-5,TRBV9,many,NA,TGTGCCAGCAGCGTTGGGACAGCGGGGGCCCAAGAGACCCAGTACTTC,CASSVGTAGAQETQYF
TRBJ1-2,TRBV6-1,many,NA,TGTGCCAGCAGTCCACGACCCACAGGGACCATGGATGGCTACACCTTC,CASSPRPTGTMDGYTF